Following are 2 T cell receptor beta chains from one sample sequenced in a study of human T cells and chemical hapten exposure. Time point given: patch test 3, about 24 weeks after DPC sensitization. The treatment was: therapeutic diphenylcyclopropenone sensitization with weekly scalp DPC. From the RACE reads, TCRdb called clonotypes with MiXCR, one entry per CDR3 protein. The table includes about 170,000 distinct CDR3 sequences, roughly 26% detected once. Source: whole blood, taken in connection with sensitization to the hapten diphenylcyclopropenone (DPC). These receptors were taken from a woman younger than 35 with alopecia areata. Some clones in this sample may be carry-over from other donors' samples.

This clonotype was observed a handful of times. The V and J genes are TRBV6-6 and TRBJ1-4; 9 bases match TRBD1. CDR1 and CDR2 (germline): MNHNY, SVGAGI (reference sequence). Unmatched junction bases numbered 3, after V lost 6 bases and J lost 7 bases. The CDR3 is 13 residues long. The CDR3 DNA is TGTGCCAGCAGGGGGACAGGGCTTGAAAAACTGTTTTTT. Amino acid sequence: CASRGTGLEKLFF.

This clonotype was seen a few times. The chain recombines TRBV19 with TRBJ2-1; the D is unclear. Germline CDR1 and CDR2: LNHDA and SQIVND (reference sequence). The V end was cut by 2 bases, the J end by 3 bases, with 14 bases between. The length of the CDR3 is 16 residues. In DNA form, the CDR3 reads TGTGCCAGTAGTATACTCGTGGGAATCGACTACAATGAGCAGTTCTTC. This sequence encodes CASSILVGIDYNEQFF.